The sequence of this TCR beta chain was determined in a study of T-cell memory formation after mild COVID-19. Across the whole study: The two donors had largely donor-specific TCR clusters. Notes on the study in general: Chiefly within CM and EM were the contracting CD4+ clones; CD8+ ones were within EMRA.

This clonotype showed up just a few times. Its target is not known. The CDR3 is 15 residues long. CDR1 is SGHTA, CDR2 FQGNSA, per germline. V was pared by 2 bases and J by 0 bases, with 1 base of the junction left unmatched. TCRdb used MiXCR to reprocess the 5' RACE reads, holding one entry per CDR3 protein. The sample records approximately 260,000 distinct CDR3 sequences, 16% being singletons. The chain combines TRBV7-2 with TRBJ1-2, with 9 bases identical to TRBD1. The sequencing sample was made of PBMCs or a T cell subset sorted from them (not recorded which). This sequence originates from a man younger than 35 who had mild COVID-19 (a few samples of this study predate the infection). Cell type and time point are not known. The CDR3: CASSLRDRANYGYTF. CDR3 coding DNA: TGTGCCAGCAGCTTAAGGGACAGGGCTAACTATGGCTACACCTTC.